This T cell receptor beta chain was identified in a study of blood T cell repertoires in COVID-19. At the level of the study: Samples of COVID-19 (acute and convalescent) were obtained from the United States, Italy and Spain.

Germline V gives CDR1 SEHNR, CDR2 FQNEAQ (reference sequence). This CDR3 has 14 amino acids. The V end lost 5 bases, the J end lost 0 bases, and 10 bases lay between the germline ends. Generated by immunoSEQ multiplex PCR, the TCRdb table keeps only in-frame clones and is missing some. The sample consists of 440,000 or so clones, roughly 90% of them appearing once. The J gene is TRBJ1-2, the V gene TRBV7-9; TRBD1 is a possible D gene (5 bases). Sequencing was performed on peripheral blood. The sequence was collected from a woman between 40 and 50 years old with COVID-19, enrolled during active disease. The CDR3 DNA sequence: TGTGCCAGCAGCCAGCCGGGGGCTAACTATGGCTACACCTTC. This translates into CASSQPGANYGYTF. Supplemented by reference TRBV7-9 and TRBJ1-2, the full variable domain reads DTGVSQNPRHKITKRGQNVTFRCDPISEHNRLYWYRQTLGQGPEFLTYFQNEAQLEKSRLLSDRFSAERPKGSFSTLEIQRTEQGDSAMYLCASSQPGANYGYTFGSGTRLTVV.